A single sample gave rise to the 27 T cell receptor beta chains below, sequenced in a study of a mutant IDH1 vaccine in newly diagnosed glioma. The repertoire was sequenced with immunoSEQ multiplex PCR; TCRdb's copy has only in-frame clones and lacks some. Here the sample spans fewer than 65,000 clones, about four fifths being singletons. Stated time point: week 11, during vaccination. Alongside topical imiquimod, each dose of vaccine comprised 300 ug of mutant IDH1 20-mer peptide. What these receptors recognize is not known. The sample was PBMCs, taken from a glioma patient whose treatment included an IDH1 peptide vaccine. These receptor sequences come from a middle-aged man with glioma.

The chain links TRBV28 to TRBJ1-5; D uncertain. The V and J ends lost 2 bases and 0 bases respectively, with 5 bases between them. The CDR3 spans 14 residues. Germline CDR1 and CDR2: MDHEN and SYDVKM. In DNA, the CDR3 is TGTGCCAGCAGTTTAACAGATAGCAATCAGCCCCAGCATTTT. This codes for CASSLTDSNQPQHF.

CDR3 amino acids: CASSPSIGAFF. The CDR3 DNA reads TGTGCCAGCAGTCCCTCCATTGGAGCTTTCTTT. The chain employs TRBV2 and TRBJ1-1; unclear D gene. There are 11 residues in the CDR3. The V gene lost 5 bases and the J gene lost 10 bases, with 11 bases spanning the gap. Germline loops: CDR1 SNHLY, CDR2 FYNNEI.

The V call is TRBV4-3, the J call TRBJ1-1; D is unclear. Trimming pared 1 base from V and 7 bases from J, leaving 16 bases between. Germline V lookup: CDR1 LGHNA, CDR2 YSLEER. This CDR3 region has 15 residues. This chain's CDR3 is CASSQGDGLQDEAFF. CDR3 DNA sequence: TGCGCCAGCAGCCAAGGTGACGGGCTACAAGATGAAGCTTTCTTT.

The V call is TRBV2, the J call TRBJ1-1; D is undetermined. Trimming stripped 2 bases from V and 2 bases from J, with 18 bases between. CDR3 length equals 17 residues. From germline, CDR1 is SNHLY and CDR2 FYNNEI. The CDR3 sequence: CASSERGWAKGNTEAFF. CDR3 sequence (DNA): TGTGCCAGCAGTGAAAGAGGGTGGGCAAAAGGAAACACTGAAGCTTTCTTT.

The CDR3, as DNA: TGTGCCAGCAGCCCGACAGGGAGGAATGAAAAACTGTTTTTT. It codes for CASSPTGRNEKLFF. The chain is built from TRBV7-9 and TRBJ1-4; the match to TRBD1 covers 7 bases. The CDR3 length is 14 residues. Germline values: CDR1 SEHNR, CDR2 FQNEAQ (reference sequence). V trimming: 5 bases; J trimming: 5 bases; junction bases outside the gene matches: 5.

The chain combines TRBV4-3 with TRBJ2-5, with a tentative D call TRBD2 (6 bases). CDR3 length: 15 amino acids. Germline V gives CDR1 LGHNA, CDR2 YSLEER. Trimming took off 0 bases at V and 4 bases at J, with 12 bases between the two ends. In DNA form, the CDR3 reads TGCGCCAGCAGCCAAGAATCGCGGGGCACAGAGACCCAGTACTTC. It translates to CASSQESRGTETQYF.

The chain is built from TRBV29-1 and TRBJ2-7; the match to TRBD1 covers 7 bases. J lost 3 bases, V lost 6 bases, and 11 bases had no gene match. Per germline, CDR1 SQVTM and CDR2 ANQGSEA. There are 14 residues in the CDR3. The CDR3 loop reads CSVSTGNGNYEQYF. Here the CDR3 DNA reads TGCAGCGTCTCGACAGGGAATGGAAACTACGAGCAGTACTTC.

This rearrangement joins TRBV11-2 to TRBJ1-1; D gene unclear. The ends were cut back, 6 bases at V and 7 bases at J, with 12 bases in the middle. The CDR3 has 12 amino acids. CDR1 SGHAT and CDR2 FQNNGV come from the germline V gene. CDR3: CASSPSRIEAFF. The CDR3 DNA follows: TGTGCCAGCAGTCCCTCCAGGATTGAAGCTTTCTTT.

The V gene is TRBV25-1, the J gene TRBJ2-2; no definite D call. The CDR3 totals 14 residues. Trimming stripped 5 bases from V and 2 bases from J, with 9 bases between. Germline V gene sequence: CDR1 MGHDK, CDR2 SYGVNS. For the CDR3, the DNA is TGTGCCAGCAGTACAACTGGCAACACCGGGGAGCTGTTTTTT. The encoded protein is CASSTTGNTGELFF.

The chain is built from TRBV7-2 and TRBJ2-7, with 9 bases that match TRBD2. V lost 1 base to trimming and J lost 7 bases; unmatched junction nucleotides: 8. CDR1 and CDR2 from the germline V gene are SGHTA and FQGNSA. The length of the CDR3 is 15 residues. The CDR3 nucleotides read TGTGCCAGCAGCTTAGACCCTAGCGGGACTAGGGAGCAGTACTTC. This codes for CASSLDPSGTREQYF. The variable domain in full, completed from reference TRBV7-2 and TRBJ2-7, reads GAGVSQSPSNKVTEKGKDVELRCDPISGHTALYWYRQSLGQGLEFLIYFQGNSAPDKSGLPSDRFSAERTGGSVSTLTIQRTQQEDSAVYLCASSLDPSGTREQYFGPGTRLTVT.

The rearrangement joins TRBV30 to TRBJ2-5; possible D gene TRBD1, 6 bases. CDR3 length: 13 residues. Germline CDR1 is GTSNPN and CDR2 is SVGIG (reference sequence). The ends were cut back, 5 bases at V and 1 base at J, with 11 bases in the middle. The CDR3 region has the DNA TGTGCCTGGGCCAGACAGGTCCAAGAGACCCAGTACTTC. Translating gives CAWARQVQETQYF.

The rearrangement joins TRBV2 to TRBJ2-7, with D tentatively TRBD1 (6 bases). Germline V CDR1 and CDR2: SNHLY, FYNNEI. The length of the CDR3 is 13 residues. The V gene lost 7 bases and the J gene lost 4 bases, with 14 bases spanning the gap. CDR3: CASKTDRLYEQYF. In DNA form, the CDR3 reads TGTGCCAGCAAAACCGACAGGCTGTACGAGCAGTACTTC.

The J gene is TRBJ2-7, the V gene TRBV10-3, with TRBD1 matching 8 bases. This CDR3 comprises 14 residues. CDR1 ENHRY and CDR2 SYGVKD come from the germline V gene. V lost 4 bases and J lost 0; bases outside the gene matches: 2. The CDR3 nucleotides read TGTGCCATCAGTGGACAGGGGAACTCCTACGAGCAGTACTTC. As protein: CAISGQGNSYEQYF.

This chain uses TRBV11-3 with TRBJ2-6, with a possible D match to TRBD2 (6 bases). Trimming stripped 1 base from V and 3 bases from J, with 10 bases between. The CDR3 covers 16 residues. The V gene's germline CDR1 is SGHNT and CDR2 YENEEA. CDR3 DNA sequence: TGTGCCAGCAGCTTAGCTTGGGGAGGTGGGGCCAACGTCCTGACTTTC. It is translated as CASSLAWGGGANVLTF.

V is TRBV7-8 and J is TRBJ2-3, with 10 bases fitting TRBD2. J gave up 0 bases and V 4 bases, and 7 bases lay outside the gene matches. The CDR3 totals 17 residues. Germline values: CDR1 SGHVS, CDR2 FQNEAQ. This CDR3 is CASSSLLAGESTDTQYF. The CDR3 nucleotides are TGTGCCAGCAGCTCCCTTCTAGCGGGAGAGAGCACAGATACGCAGTATTTT.

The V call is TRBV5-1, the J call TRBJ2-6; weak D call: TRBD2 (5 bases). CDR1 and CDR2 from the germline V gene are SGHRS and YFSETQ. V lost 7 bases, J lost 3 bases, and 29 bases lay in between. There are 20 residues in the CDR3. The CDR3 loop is CASAKGDTTQISRGANVLTF. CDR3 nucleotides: TGCGCCAGCGCCAAGGGAGACACAACGCAAATCTCCCGTGGGGCCAACGTCCTGACTTTC.

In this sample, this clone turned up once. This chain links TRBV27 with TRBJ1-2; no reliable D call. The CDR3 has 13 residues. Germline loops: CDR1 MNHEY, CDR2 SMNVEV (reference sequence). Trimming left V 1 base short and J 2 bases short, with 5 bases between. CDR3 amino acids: CASSLFQNYGYTF. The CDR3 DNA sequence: TGTGCCAGCAGTTTATTTCAGAACTATGGCTACACCTTC.

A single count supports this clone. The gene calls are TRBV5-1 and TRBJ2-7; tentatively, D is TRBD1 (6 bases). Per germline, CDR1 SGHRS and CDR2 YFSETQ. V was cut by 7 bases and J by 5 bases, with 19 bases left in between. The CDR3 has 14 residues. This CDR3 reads CASALGTNLDEQYF. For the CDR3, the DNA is TGCGCCAGCGCATTAGGGACAAATCTTGACGAGCAGTACTTC.

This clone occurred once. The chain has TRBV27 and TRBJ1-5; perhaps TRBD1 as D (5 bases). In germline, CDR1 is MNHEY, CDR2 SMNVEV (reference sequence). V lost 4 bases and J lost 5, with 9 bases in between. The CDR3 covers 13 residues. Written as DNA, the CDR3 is TGTGCCAGCAGTTCTGGACATTATCAGCCCCAGCATTTT. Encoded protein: CASSSGHYQPQHF.

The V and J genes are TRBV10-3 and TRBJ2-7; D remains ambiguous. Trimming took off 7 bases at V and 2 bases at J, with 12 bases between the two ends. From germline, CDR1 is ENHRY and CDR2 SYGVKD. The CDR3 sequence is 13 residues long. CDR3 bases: TGTGCCATCAAAGTGGACCCAGCCTACGAGCAGTACTTC. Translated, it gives CAIKVDPAYEQYF.

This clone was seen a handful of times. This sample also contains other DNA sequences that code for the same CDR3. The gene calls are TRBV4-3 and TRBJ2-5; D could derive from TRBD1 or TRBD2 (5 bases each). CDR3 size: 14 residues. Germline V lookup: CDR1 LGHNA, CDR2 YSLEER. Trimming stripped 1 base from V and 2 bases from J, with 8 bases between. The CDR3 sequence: CASSQGGPQETQYF. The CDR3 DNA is TGCGCCAGCAGCCAAGGGGGACCTCAAGAGACCCAGTACTTC.

This CDR3 is CATRPPAGSSGANVLTF. For the CDR3, the DNA is TGTGCCACCAGACCGCCCGCAGGAAGCTCTGGGGCCAACGTCCTGACTTTC. The chain links TRBV18 to TRBJ2-6, with no clear D. The CDR3 runs to 17 residues. The germline gives CDR1 KGHSH, CDR2 LQKENI. Trimming took off 10 bases at V and 0 bases at J, with 19 bases between the two ends.

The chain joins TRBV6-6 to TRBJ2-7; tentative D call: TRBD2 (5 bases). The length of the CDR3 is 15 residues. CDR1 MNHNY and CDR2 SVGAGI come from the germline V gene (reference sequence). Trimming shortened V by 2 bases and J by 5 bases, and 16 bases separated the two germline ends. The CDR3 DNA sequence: TGTGCCAGCAGTTACGGGGAGACGTTGGGAAACGAGCAGTACTTC. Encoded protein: CASSYGETLGNEQYF.

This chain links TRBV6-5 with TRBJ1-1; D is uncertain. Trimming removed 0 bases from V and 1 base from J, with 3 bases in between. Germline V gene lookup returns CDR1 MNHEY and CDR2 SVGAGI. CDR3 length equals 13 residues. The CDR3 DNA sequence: TGTGCCAGCAGTTACTCTACGAACACTGAAGCTTTCTTT. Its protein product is CASSYSTNTEAFF.

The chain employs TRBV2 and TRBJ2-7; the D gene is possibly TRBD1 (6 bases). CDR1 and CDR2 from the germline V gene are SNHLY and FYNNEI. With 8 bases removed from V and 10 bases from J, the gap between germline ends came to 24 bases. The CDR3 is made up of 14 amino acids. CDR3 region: CASSPVAAGDLQYF. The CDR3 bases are TGTGCCAGCTCCCCAGTGGCGGCAGGGGATCTCCAGTACTTC. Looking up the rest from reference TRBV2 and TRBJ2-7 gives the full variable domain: EPEVTQTPSHQVTQMGQEVILRCVPISNHLYFYWYRQILGQKVEFLVSFYNNEISEKSEIFDDQFSVERPDGSNFTLKIRSTKLEDSAMYFCASSPVAAGDLQYFGPGTRLTVT.

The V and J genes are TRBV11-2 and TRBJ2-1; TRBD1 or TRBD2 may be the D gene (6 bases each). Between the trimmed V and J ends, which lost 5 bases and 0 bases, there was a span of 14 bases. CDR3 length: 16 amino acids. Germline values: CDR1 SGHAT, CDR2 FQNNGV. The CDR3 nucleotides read TGTGCCAGCAGCCCTATCGGGGGCCTCTCCTACAATGAGCAGTTCTTC. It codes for CASSPIGGLSYNEQFF.

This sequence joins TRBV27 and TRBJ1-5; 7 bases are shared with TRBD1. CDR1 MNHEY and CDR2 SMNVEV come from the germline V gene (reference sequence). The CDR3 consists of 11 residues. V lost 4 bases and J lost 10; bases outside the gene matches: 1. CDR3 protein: CASSSGGPQHF. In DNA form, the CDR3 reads TGTGCCAGCAGTTCAGGGGGTCCCCAGCATTTT.